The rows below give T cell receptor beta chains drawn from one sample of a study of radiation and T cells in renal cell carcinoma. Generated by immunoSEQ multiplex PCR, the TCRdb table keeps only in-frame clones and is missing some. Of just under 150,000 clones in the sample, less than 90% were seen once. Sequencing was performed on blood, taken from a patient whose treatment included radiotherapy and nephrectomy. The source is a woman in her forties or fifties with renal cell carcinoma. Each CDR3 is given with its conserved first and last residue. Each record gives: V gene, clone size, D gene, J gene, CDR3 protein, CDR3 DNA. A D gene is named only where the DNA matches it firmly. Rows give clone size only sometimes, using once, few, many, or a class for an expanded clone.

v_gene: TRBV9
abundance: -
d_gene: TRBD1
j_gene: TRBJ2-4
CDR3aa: CASSVVRGRAVANDIQYF
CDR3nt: TGTGCCAGCAGCGTAGTTAGGGGGCGCGCGGTGGCAAATGACATTCAGTACTTC

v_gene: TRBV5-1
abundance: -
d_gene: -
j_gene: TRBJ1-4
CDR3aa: CASSPDGGSTEKLFF
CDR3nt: TGCGCCAGCAGCCCAGACGGGGGGTCTACTGAAAAACTGTTTTTT

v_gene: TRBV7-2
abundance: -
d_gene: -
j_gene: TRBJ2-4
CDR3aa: CASSLGVTGRRNIQYF
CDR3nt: TGTGCCAGCAGCTTAGGGGTGACAGGGAGGAGAAACATTCAGTACTTC

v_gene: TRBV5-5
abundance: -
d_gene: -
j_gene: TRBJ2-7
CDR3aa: CASSFQGGGEQYF
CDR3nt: TGTGCCAGCAGCTTTCAGGGAGGAGGGGAGCAGTACTTC

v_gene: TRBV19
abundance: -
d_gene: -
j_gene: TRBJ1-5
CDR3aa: CASSIGGGTYQPQHF
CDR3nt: TGTGCCAGTAGTATAGGGGGAGGGACCTATCAGCCCCAGCATTTT

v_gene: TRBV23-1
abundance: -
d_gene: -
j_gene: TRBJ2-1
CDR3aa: CASSQSTDNEQFF
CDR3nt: TGCGCCAGCAGTCAATCCACAGACAATGAGCAGTTCTTC

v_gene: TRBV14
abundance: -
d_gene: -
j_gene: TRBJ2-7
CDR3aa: CASSRVSYEQYF
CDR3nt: TGTGCCAGCAGCCGGGTCTCCTACGAGCAGTACTTC

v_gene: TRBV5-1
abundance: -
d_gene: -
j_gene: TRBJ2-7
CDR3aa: CASSYLRSSYEQYF
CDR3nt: TGCGCCAGCAGCTACCTCAGGAGCTCCTACGAGCAGTACTTC

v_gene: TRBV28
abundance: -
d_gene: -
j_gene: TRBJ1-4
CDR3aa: CASSLAPGRGNEKLFF
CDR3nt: TGTGCCAGCAGTTTAGCGCCGGGACGGGGTAATGAAAAACTGTTTTTT

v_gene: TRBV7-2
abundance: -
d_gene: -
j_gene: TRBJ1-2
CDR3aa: CASSFGGHGYGYTF
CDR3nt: TGTGCCAGCAGCTTTGGGGGGCATGGCTATGGCTACACCTTC

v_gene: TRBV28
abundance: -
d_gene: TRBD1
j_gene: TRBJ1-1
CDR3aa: CASEPGQHLPEAFF
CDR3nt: TGTGCCAGCGAACCGGGACAGCATCTACCTGAAGCTTTCTTT

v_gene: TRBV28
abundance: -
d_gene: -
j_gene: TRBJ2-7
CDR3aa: CASSLTGGAGEAEQYF
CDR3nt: TGTGCCAGCAGTTTAACCGGAGGGGCAGGGGAAGCCGAGCAGTACTTC

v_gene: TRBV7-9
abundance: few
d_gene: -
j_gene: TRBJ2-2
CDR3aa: CASTPGPVNTGELFF
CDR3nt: TGTGCCAGCACCCCGGGGCCCGTGAACACCGGGGAGCTGTTTTTT

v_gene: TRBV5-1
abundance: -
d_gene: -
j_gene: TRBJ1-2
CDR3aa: CASSWGTASRYGYTF
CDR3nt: TGCGCCAGCAGCTGGGGGACGGCCTCGAGGTATGGCTACACCTTC

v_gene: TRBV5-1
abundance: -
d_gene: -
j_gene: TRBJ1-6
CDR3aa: CASSLMGQGSPLHF
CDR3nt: TGCGCCAGCAGCTTGATGGGACAAGGATCACCCCTCCACTTT

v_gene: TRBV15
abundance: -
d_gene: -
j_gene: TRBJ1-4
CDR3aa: CATSSVGGPGEKLFF
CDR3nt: TGTGCCACCAGCAGTGTGGGGGGGCCAGGTGAAAAACTGTTTTTT

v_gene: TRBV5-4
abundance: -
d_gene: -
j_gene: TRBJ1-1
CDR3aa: CASKRGNTEAFF
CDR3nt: TGTGCCAGCAAGAGGGGCAACACTGAAGCTTTCTTT

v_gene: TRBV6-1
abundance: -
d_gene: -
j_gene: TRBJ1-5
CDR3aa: CASSEFLGNDQPQHF
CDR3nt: TGTGCCAGCAGTGAATTCTTAGGAAACGATCAGCCCCAGCATTTT

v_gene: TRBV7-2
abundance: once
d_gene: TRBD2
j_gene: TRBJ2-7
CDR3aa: CASGARGLAGGGEQYF
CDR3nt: TGTGCCAGCGGAGCACGGGGACTAGCGGGAGGAGGCGAGCAGTACTTC

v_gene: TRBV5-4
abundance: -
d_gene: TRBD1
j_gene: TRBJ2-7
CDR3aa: CATGDRDRGYEQYF
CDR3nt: TGTGCCACCGGAGACCGGGACAGGGGCTACGAGCAGTACTTC

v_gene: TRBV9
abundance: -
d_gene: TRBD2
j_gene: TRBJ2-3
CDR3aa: CASSASSLAGHTDTQYF
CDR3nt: TGTGCCAGCAGCGCCTCATCACTAGCGGGTCACACAGATACGCAGTATTTT

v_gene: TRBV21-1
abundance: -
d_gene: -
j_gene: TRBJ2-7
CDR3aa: CASSNLASGQPYEQYF
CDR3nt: TGTGCCAGCAGCAATCTCGCCTCGGGGCAGCCTTACGAGCAGTACTTC

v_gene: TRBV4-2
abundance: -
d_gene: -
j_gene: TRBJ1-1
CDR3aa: CASRQGTPSFRNTEAFF
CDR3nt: TGTGCCAGCAGGCAAGGGACACCCTCCTTCAGGAACACTGAAGCTTTCTTT

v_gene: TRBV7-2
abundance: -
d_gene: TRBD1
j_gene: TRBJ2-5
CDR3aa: CASSRRGQETQYF
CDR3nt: TGTGCCAGCAGCCGCAGGGGGCAGGAGACCCAGTACTTC

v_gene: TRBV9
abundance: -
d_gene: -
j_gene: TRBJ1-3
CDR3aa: CASSVGGVDTIYF
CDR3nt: TGTGCCAGCAGCGTAGGGGGTGTTGACACCATATATTTT

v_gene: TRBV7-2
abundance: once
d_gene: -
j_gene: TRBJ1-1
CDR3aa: CASSFGGAGGTEAFF
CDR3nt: TGTGCCAGCAGCTTCGGAGGGGCCGGTGGGACTGAAGCTTTCTTT

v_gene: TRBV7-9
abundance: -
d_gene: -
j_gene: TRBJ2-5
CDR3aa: CASSLVQETQYF
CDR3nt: TGTGCCAGCAGCTTAGTCCAAGAGACCCAGTACTTC

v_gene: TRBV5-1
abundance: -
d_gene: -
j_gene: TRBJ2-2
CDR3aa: CASSAGTYAGELFF
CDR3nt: TGCGCCAGCAGCGCTGGGACTTACGCCGGGGAGCTGTTTTTT

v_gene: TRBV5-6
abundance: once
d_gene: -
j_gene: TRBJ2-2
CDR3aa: CASSLGELFF
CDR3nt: TGTGCCAGCAGCCTCGGGGAGCTGTTTTTT

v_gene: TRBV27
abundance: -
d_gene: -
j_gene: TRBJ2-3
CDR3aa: CASSQQGSTDTQYF
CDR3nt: TGTGCCAGCAGTCAACAGGGTAGCACAGATACGCAGTATTTT

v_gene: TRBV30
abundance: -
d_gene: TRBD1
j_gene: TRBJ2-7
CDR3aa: CAWGTGGAGYEQYF
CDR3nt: TGTGCCTGGGGAACAGGGGGCGCTGGCTACGAGCAGTACTTC

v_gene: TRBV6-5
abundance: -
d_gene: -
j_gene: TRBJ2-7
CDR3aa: CASASRVAASYEQYF
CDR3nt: TGTGCCAGCGCTTCCCGGGTCGCGGCGAGCTACGAGCAGTACTTC

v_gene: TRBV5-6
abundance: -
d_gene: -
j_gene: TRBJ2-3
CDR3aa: CASSLVGDRGAGDTQYF
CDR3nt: TGTGCCAGCAGCTTGGTAGGGGACAGAGGAGCGGGAGATACGCAGTATTTT

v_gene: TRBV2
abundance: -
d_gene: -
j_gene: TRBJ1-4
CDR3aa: CASSVFRGGTNEKLFF
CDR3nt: TGTGCCAGCAGTGTATTCCGGGGTGGAACTAATGAAAAACTGTTTTTT

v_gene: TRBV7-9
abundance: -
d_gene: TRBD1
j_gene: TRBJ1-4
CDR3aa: CASSSRQGIHEKLFF
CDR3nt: TGTGCCAGCAGCTCCAGACAGGGGATTCACGAAAAACTGTTTTTT

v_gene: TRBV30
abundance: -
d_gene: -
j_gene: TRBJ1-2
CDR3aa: CAWSAFVGGGYTF
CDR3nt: TGTGCCTGGAGTGCTTTTGTCGGTGGCGGCTACACCTTC

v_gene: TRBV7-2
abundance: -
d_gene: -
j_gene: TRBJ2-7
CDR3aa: CASSLGVGAPYEQYF
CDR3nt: TGTGCCAGCAGCTTAGGGGTGGGAGCCCCCTACGAGCAGTACTTC

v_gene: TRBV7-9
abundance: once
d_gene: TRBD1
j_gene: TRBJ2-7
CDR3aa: CASSWKRTGGAYEQYF
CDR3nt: TGTGCCAGCAGCTGGAAAAGGACAGGGGGGGCCTACGAGCAGTACTTC

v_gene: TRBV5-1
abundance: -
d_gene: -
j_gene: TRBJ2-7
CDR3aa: CASSAGQGFTYEQYF
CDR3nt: TGCGCCAGCAGCGCAGGGCAAGGCTTTACCTACGAGCAGTACTTC

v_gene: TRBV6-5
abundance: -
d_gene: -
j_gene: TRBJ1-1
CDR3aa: CASSYEQGNTEAFF
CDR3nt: TGTGCCAGCAGTTATGAACAGGGGAACACTGAAGCTTTCTTT

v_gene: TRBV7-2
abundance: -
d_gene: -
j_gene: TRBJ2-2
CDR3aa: CASSLVDQTGELFF
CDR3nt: TGTGCCAGCAGCTTGGTAGACCAAACCGGGGAGCTGTTTTTT

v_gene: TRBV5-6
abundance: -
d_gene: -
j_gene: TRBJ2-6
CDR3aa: CASSRWAGSGANVLTF
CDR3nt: TGTGCCAGCAGCAGATGGGCGGGTTCTGGGGCCAACGTCCTGACTTTC

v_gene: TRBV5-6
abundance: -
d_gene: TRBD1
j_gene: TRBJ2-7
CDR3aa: CASSAQGTISYEQYF
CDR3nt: TGTGCCAGCAGCGCACAGGGGACCATCTCCTACGAGCAGTACTTC

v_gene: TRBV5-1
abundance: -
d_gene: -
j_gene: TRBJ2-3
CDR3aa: CASSFGLNTDTQYF
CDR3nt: TGCGCCAGCAGCTTTGGGCTAAACACAGATACGCAGTATTTT

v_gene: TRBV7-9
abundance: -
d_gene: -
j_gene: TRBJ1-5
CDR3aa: CASSLDLNQPQHF
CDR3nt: TGTGCCAGCAGCTTGGACCTAAATCAGCCCCAGCATTTT

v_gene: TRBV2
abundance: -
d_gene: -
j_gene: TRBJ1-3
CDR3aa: CASSGRRSGNTIYF
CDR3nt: TGTGCCAGCAGTGGGAGGCGCTCTGGAAACACCATATATTTT

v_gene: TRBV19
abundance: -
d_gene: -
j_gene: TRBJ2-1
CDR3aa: CASLSVPNEQFF
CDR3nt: TGTGCCAGTCTCTCCGTCCCCAATGAGCAGTTCTTC

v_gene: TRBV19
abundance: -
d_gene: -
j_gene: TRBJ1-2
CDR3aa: CASSTPRGGYTF
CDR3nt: TGTGCCAGTAGTACCCCTCGGGGCGGCTACACCTTC

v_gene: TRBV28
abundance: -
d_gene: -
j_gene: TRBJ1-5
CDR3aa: CASSLITQPQHF
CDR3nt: TGTGCCAGCAGTTTAATCACCCAGCCCCAGCATTTT

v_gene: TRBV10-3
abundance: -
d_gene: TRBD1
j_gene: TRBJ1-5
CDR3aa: CAISESNRGAGLAQHF
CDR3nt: TGTGCCATCAGTGAGTCGAACAGGGGTGCGGGACTAGCCCAGCATTTT

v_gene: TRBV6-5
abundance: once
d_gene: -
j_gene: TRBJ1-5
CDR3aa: CASSYSGSLSNQPQHF
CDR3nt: TGTGCCAGCAGTTACTCCGGATCCCTTAGCAATCAGCCCCAGCATTTT

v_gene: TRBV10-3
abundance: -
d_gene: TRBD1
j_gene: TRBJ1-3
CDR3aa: CAISVGTASSGNTIYF
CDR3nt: TGTGCCATCAGTGTCGGGACAGCCAGCTCTGGAAACACCATATATTTT

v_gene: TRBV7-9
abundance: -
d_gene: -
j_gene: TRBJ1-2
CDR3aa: CASSLGGRGYTF
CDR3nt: TGTGCCAGCAGCTTAGGGGGAAGAGGCTACACCTTC

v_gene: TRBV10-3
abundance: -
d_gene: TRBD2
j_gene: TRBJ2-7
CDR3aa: CAIGGREVNEQYF
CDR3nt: TGTGCCATCGGCGGGCGGGAGGTCAACGAGCAGTACTTC

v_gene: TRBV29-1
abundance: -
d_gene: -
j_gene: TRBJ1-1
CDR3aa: CSVGPERLF
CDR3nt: TGCAGCGTTGGGCCGGAGCGCCTTTTT

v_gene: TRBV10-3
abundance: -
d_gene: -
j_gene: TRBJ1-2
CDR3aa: CAISGRGTLKAYGYTF
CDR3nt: TGTGCCATCAGTGGGCGAGGGACCCTCAAGGCCTATGGCTACACCTTC

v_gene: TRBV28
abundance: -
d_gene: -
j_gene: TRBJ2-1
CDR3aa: CASSLGRAHEQFF
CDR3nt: TGTGCCAGCAGTTTGGGACGGGCCCATGAGCAGTTCTTC

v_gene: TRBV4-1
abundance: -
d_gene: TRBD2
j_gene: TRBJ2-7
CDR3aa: CASSQGRREWNEQYF
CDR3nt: TGCGCCAGCAGCCAAGGTAGGCGGGAGTGGAACGAGCAGTACTTC

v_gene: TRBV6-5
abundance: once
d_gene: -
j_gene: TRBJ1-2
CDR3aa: CASSLGPNYGYTF
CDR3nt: TGTGCCAGCAGTCTGGGACCCAACTATGGCTACACCTTC